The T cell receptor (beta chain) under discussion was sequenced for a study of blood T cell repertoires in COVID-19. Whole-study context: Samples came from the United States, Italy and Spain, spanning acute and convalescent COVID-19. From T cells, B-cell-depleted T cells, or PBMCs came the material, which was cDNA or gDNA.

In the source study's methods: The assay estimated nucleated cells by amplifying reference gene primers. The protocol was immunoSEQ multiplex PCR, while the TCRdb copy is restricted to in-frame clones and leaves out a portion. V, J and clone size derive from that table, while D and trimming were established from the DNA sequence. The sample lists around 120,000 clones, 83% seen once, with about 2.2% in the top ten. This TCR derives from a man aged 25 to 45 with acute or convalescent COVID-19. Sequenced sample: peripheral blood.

The CDR3 DNA reads TGTGCCAGCAGTACAGGGGTCGGCGAGCAGTACTTC. Amino acids: CASSTGVGEQYF. This chain uses TRBV12-3 or TRBV12-4 with TRBJ2-7, with 7 bases identical to TRBD1. V shed 5 bases and J 6 bases; nucleotides not matched to a gene: 4. The CDR3 sequence is 12 residues long.